The 3 T cell receptor beta chains below come from one sample, sequenced in a study of blood T cell repertoires in COVID-19. Clones were sequenced by immunoSEQ multiplex PCR, and TCRdb holds only the in-frame ones, with some missing. The repertoire includes fewer than 65,000 clones, approximately 91% of them detected once, and over 6.5% sits in the top ten. What was sequenced was peripheral blood. The receptors were sampled from an older woman with active or convalescent COVID-19.

The chain has TRBV28 and TRBJ2-3, with a possible D match to TRBD2 (5 bases). Trimming took 6 bases from V and 5 from J, leaving 18 bases between them. The CDR3 is 15 amino acids. In germline, CDR1 is MDHEN, CDR2 SYDVKM. The CDR3 DNA sequence: TGTGCCAGCAGGACAACTAGAGGAGAAAAAGATACGCAGTATTTT. Residues: CASRTTRGEKDTQYF.

The rearrangement links TRBV24-1 to TRBJ1-5; the D gene is possibly TRBD1 (6 bases). This CDR3 is 13 amino acids long. CDR1 is KGHDR and CDR2 is SFDVKD in the germline V gene. The V end was cut by 5 bases, the J end by 7 bases, with 11 bases between. CDR3 sequence (DNA): TGTGCCACCAGTGCGGGGGGCGAACAGCCCCAGCATTTT. Protein product: CATSAGGEQPQHF.

This clone has more than one count but fewer than ten. CDR3 residues: CASSEFGVRGAFF. CDR3 sequence (DNA): TGTGCCAGCAGTGAATTCGGGGTTCGCGGAGCTTTCTTT. This chain joins TRBV25-1 and TRBJ1-1, with no clear D. Germline V gene lookup returns CDR1 MGHDK and CDR2 SYGVNS. This CDR3 comprises 13 residues. The V gene lost 1 base and the J gene lost 10 bases, with 13 bases spanning the gap.